This entry is about one T cell receptor beta chain. The junction shows a germline mismatch at one end, possibly a read error. Assay: immunoSEQ multiplex PCR; the TCRdb copy retains only in-frame clones and omits some. Of approximately 210,000 clones detected, roughly 87% appear once; the ten largest clones hold 1.5% to 2%. The sample is drawn from a study of blood T cell repertoires in COVID-19. Whole-study context: Material from acute and convalescent COVID-19 was sourced from the United States, Italy and Spain. Sources were T cells, B-cell-depleted T cells, or PBMCs; the material itself was cDNA or gDNA.

The CDR3 totals 12 residues. CDR1 is SGHAT, CDR2 FQNNGV, per germline. The sample was peripheral blood. The source of this sequence is a man aged 40-50 years with active or convalescent COVID-19. The chain uses TRBV11-2 and TRBJ2-3; D gene unclear. Here the CDR3 reads CASTLSRDTQYF. For the CDR3, the DNA is TGTGCCAGCACCTTATCTCGGGATACGCAGTATTTT.